This is a list of T cell receptor beta chains from one sample in a study of blood T cell repertoires in COVID-19. The method was immunoSEQ multiplex PCR; TCRdb's version includes in-frame clones alone and lacks a portion of them. The sample holds fewer than 500,000 clones, roughly 88% seen once. Sample: PBMCs or T cells enriched from blood (not recorded which). These receptors were taken from a woman in her twenties or thirties with acute COVID-19. CDR3s include the opening cysteine and the closing phenylalanine or tryptophan. A D gene is named only where the DNA matches it firmly. Clone size is stated in some rows and not others, as once, few, many or a class when expanded.

size	V	J	D	CDR3	DNA
once	TRBV19	TRBJ1-2	NA	CASSTEGGTGYTF	TGTGCCAGTAGTACCGAGGGGGGGACCGGCTACACCTTC
NA	TRBV5-1	TRBJ1-5	NA	CASSLGPQSNQPQHF	TGCGCCAGCAGCTTAGGCCCACAGAGCAATCAGCCCCAGCATTTT
NA	TRBV6-1	TRBJ2-7	TRBD1	CASIPGQGLWAQYF	TGTGCCAGTATTCCGGGACAGGGGCTTTGGGCGCAGTACTTC
once	TRBV2	TRBJ2-1	TRBD2	CASSYSGGASGNEQFF	TGTGCCAGCAGTTATAGCGGGGGGGCCAGTGGGAATGAGCAGTTCTTC
NA	TRBV24-1	TRBJ1-2	NA	CATSDGLDGYPYGYTF	TGTGCCACCAGTGATGGACTTGACGGATACCCCTATGGCTACACCTTC
NA	TRBV30	TRBJ1-1	TRBD1	CAWSLGDRNTEAFF	TGTGCCTGGAGTTTGGGGGACAGGAACACTGAAGCTTTCTTT
NA	TRBV25-1	TRBJ2-3	TRBD2	CASSDFAAGASTDTQYF	TGTGCCAGCAGTGACTTTGCAGCGGGGGCTAGCACAGATACGCAGTATTTT
NA	TRBV4-3	TRBJ1-2	TRBD1	CASSQDLSSGGAYGYTF	TGCGCCAGCAGCCAAGATCTTAGTTCAGGGGGCGCGTATGGCTACACCTTC
NA	TRBV29-1	TRBJ1-4	NA	CSVVDEGVGKLFF	TGCAGCGTCGTTGACGAGGGAGTAGGAAAACTGTTTTTT
NA	TRBV2	TRBJ1-6	NA	CASSVGGAYRNSPLHF	TGTGCCAGCAGCGTCGGAGGGGCGTATCGTAATTCACCCCTCCACTTT
NA	TRBV2	TRBJ1-5	TRBD1	CASEQGGNQPQHF	TGTGCCAGCGAACAGGGGGGGAATCAGCCCCAGCATTTT
NA	TRBV7-2	TRBJ1-2	TRBD1	CASSLAGRGPDGYTF	TGTGCCAGCAGCTTAGCTGGCAGGGGGCCGGATGGCTACACCTTC
NA	TRBV5-1	TRBJ1-6	NA	CASSPVRGTSPLHF	TGCGCCAGCAGCCCTGTCAGGGGAACTTCACCCCTCCACTTT
NA	TRBV7-2	TRBJ2-7	TRBD2	CASSLGVAGGLGEQYF	TGTGCCAGCAGCTTAGGAGTAGCGGGGGGGCTAGGCGAGCAGTACTTC
once	TRBV18	TRBJ1-2	NA	CASSGLAGYTF	TGTGCCAGCTCAGGCTTGGCTGGCTACACCTTC
NA	TRBV7-2	TRBJ2-4	NA	CASSKTGDFAAKNIQYF	TGTGCCAGCAGCAAAACGGGGGACTTCGCTGCCAAAAACATTCAGTACTTC